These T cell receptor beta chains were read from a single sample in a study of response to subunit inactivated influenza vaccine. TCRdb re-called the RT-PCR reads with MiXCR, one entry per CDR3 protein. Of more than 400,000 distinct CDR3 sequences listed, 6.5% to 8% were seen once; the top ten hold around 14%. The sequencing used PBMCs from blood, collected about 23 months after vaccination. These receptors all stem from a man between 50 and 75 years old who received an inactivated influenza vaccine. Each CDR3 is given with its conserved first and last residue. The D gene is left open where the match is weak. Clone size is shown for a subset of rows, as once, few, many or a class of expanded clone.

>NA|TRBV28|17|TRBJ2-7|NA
CASSFSYSGSSSYEQYF
TGTGCCAGCAGTTTTTCCTACAGCGGGTCTAGCTCCTACGAGCAGTACTTC
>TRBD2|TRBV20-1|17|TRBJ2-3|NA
CSASAAGDPENPDTQYF
TGCAGTGCTAGTGCAGCGGGAGATCCCGAAAACCCAGATACGCAGTATTTT
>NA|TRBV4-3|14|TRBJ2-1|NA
CASSQEPTYNEQFF
TGCGCCAGCAGCCAAGAACCCACGTACAATGAGCAGTTCTTC
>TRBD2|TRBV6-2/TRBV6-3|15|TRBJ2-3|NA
CASSPLQRDSDTQYF
TGTGCCAGCAGTCCCTTGCAGCGGGATTCAGATACGCAGTATTTT
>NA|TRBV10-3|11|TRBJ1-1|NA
CASQPNTEAFF
TGTGCCTCGCAACCGAACACTGAAGCTTTCTTT
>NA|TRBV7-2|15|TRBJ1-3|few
CASSFGFASGNTIYF
TGTGCCAGCAGCTTTGGGTTTGCCTCCGGAAACACCATATATTTT
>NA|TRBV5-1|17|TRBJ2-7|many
CASSLGGSVISSYEQYF
TGCGCCAGCAGCTTGGGAGGTTCGGTAATTAGCTCCTACGAGCAGTACTTC
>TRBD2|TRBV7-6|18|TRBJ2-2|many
CASSLEVYGGANTGELFF
TGTGCCAGCAGCTTAGAGGTCTATGGGGGGGCGAACACCGGGGAGCTGTTTTTT
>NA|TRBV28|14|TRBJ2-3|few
CASSLVSSRDTQYF
TGTGCCAGCAGTTTAGTCTCAAGTCGAGATACGCAGTATTTT
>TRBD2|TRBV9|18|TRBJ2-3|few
CASSVEGSGGSSTDTQYF
TGTGCCAGCAGCGTAGAAGGTAGCGGGGGGTCTAGCACAGATACGCAGTATTTT
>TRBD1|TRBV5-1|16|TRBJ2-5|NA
CASSQGVASVKETQYF
TGCGCCAGCAGCCAGGGGGTAGCTTCCGTAAAAGAGACCCAGTACTTC
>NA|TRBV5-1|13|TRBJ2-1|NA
CASSFDIYNEQFF
TGCGCCAGCAGCTTTGACATCTACAATGAGCAGTTCTTC
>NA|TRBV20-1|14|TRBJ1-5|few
CSARKGGPNQPQHF
TGCAGTGCCCGCAAGGGAGGGCCTAATCAGCCCCAGCATTTT
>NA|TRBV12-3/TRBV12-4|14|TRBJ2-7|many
CASRFPSTVYEQYF
TGTGCCAGCAGGTTCCCCTCGACGGTATACGAGCAGTACTTC
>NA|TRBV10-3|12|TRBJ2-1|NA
CAISESPGLQFF
TGTGCCATCAGTGAGTCACCGGGACTTCAGTTCTTC
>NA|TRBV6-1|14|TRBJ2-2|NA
CASQFGTYTGELFF
TGTGCCAGCCAATTCGGGACATACACCGGGGAGCTGTTTTTT
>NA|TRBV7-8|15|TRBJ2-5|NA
CASSLEPREGRTQYF
TGTGCCAGCAGCTTAGAGCCCAGGGAAGGCAGGACCCAGTACTTC